The 13 T cell receptor beta chains reported below all come from one sample, sequenced in a study of technical replicates of blood from a handful of donors. TCRdb's table, derived via immunoSEQ multiplex PCR, lists solely in-frame clones and lacks some. The sample gives 70,000 to 95,000 clones, 90% to 95% of which show up once; roughly 0.26% is in the top ten. The source material was T cells isolated from PBMCs. The receptors here all came from a human donor in good health.

The V call is TRBV7-8, the J call TRBJ2-7; 11 nucleotides line up with TRBD2. Germline V gene sequence: CDR1 SGHVS, CDR2 FQNEAQ. V lost 6 bases and J lost 7; bases outside the gene matches: 8. This CDR3 is built from 14 residues. CDR3 residues: CASRSSGGYGEQYF. The DNA of the CDR3 is TGTGCCAGCAGGTCTAGCGGGGGGTATGGAGAGCAGTACTTC.

In this sample, this clone turned up once. J is TRBJ2-4 and V is TRBV5-4; TRBD1 matches 8 bases. V lost 4 bases, J lost 2 bases, and 11 bases stayed unmatched. Germline assignment: CDR1 SGHNT and CDR2 YYREEE (reference sequence). The CDR3 extends over 17 amino acids. The CDR3 DNA sequence: TGTGCCAGCAGCACGGATCCAGGGGGCTTAACCAAAAACATTCAGTACTTC. Its translation: CASSTDPGGLTKNIQYF.

This chain uses TRBV6-6 with TRBJ1-1; perhaps TRBD1 as D (5 bases). The CDR3 contains 13 residues. Per the germline V gene, CDR1 is MNHNY and CDR2 is SVGAGI (reference sequence). V lost 7 bases and J 4 bases, leaving 13 bases between the germline ends. The CDR3 spells CASTPVGVTEAFF. The CDR3 DNA reads as TGTGCCAGCACCCCCGTAGGGGTCACTGAAGCTTTCTTT.

This chain uses TRBV30 with TRBJ1-5; 10 bases fit TRBD1. CDR1 is GTSNPN, CDR2 SVGIG, per germline (reference sequence). With V trimmed by 7 bases and J by 4 bases, 10 bases remained unmatched. This CDR3 has 15 amino acids. CDR3 bases: TGTGCCTTTGTTTCGGGACAGGGGTTTAATCAGCCCCAGCATTTT. Protein sequence: CAFVSGQGFNQPQHF.

J is TRBJ1-3 and V is TRBV13, with D maybe TRBD1 (6 bases). Germline CDR1 and CDR2: PRHDT and FYEKMQ (reference sequence). Trimming cost V 5 bases and J 6 bases, with 11 bases left between them. The CDR3 is 13 amino acids. The CDR3 region is CASSQGRANTIYF. The CDR3, as DNA: TGTGCCAGCAGCCAGGGGCGCGCAAACACCATATATTTT.

The chain has TRBV11-3 and TRBJ1-3; D call uncertain. Germline values: CDR1 SGHNT, CDR2 YENEEA. This CDR3 spans 15 amino acids. V lost 5 bases and J 0 bases, leaving 11 bases between the germline ends. This CDR3 reads CASSLDKFSGNTIYF. CDR3 DNA: TGTGCCAGCAGCCTCGACAAATTCTCTGGAAACACCATATATTTT.

The chain carries TRBV5-1 and TRBJ2-7; 13 positions agree with TRBD2. Germline values: CDR1 SGHRS, CDR2 YFSETQ. The CDR3 sequence is 16 residues long. Trimming cost V 4 bases and J 6 bases; bases outside gene matches: 10. CDR3 sequence reads: CASSRGTSGTRGEQYF. The CDR3 DNA reads as TGCGCCAGCAGCCGGGGGACTAGCGGGACCCGAGGCGAGCAGTACTTC.

V is TRBV7-9 and J is TRBJ2-7; TRBD1 matches at 11 bases. The CDR3 contains 15 residues. Trimming at V came to 6 bases and at J to 11 bases, leaving 15 bases not matched to a gene. Germline lookup yields CDR1 SEHNR and CDR2 FQNEAQ (reference sequence). The CDR3 DNA follows: TGTGCCAGCAGTCCCATCCCGGGGACAGGGGGTAGTAAGTACTTC. Residues: CASSPIPGTGGSKYF. Drawing the rest from reference TRBV7-9 and TRBJ2-7, the complete variable domain is DTGVSQNPRHKITKRGQNVTFRCDPISEHNRLYWYRQTLGQGPEFLTYFQNEAQLEKSRLLSDRFSAERPKGSFSTLEIQRTEQGDSAMYLCASSPIPGTGGSKYFGPGTRLTVT.

V and J are TRBV19 and TRBJ2-5; D not certain. The CDR3 covers 13 residues. V gave up 3 bases and J gave up 2 bases, with 7 bases separating them. In germline, CDR1 is LNHDA, CDR2 SQIVND (reference sequence). CDR3 DNA: TGTGCCAGTAGTATCCCCGGTCAAGAGACCCAGTACTTC. This sequence encodes CASSIPGQETQYF.

This clone was counted once. As DNA, the CDR3 is TGTGCCAGCAGTTCGCCTTTTAGATACCAAACCTACTATGGCTACACCTTC. This sequence encodes CASSSPFRYQTYYGYTF. The V call is TRBV28, the J call TRBJ1-2; no definite D call. Between the trimmed V and J ends, which lost 4 bases and 3 bases, there was a span of 21 bases. The CDR3 extends over 17 amino acids. CDR1 MDHEN and CDR2 SYDVKM come from the germline V gene.

For the CDR3, the DNA is TGCGCCAGCAGCCAAGCCGTCGTAAATGAAAAACTGTTTTTT. This encodes CASSQAVVNEKLFF. V is TRBV4-1 and J is TRBJ1-4; D is uncertain. Germline-derived CDR1 and CDR2 are MGHRA and YSYEKL. The CDR3 runs to 14 residues. Trimming took off 1 base at V and 5 bases at J, with 8 bases between the two ends.

The DNA of the CDR3 is TGTGCCAGCAGCCCGGGACTAGCACACCGGGAGCTGTTTTTT. Its translation: CASSPGLAHRELFF. The chain is built from TRBV5-4 and TRBJ2-2; 9 bases fit TRBD2. Germline V gives CDR1 SGHNT, CDR2 YYREEE (reference sequence). The CDR3 totals 14 residues. The ends lost 4 bases at V and 9 bases at J; junction bases unmatched: 7.

The rearrangement joins TRBV29-1 to TRBJ2-5, with TRBD2 matching 10 bases. CDR1 is SQVTM and CDR2 is ANQGSEA in the germline V gene. The V segment lost 6 bases and the J segment 5 bases; nucleotides outside the gene matches: 12. The CDR3 has 15 amino acids. DNA for the CDR3: TGCAGCGTGCAGACTCCGGGACTAGCGTCTGAGACCCAGTACTTC. It codes for CSVQTPGLASETQYF.